The source of this T cell receptor (beta chain) is a study of chemoradiotherapy in HPV16-positive cancers (dated by TCRdb to between 2021 and 2024). Study-level background: Candidate HPV-specific T-cell clones and common TCR motifs were defined through functional T-cell assays on cells from a couple of HPV16-positive patients. The candidate HPV-specific TCRs and motifs were then tracked in TCR repertoires from around 93 patients with HPV-related cancers. The study asked whether T-cell immunity against the HPV oncoproteins E6 and E7 changes during chemoradiotherapy and whether it affects survival. Broad study findings and their caveats: In HPV16-positive patients, expansion of HPV-responsive T cells during chemoradiotherapy was associated with improved recurrence-free survival. Expansion of candidate HPV-specific clones and E7-related TCR motifs was observed in the tumor microenvironment during treatment, whereas no such expansion was observed for non-HPV-specific T cells. The functional definition of HPV-specific T cells came from only a couple of HPV16-positive patients, and the survival association was reported for HPV16-positive patients.

From the germline V gene, CDR1 is MDHEN and CDR2 is SYDVKM. The CDR3 starts with the cysteine, ends with the phenylalanine, and has 14 residues. The entry retains the CDR3 DNA only, 42 bases that are in frame from base 1. V lost 6 bases and J lost 5 bases; the stretch between them is 14 bases long. Note on this clone: Its antigen remains unidentified. The input lacks base qualities; no much larger clone sits a single base away.

Repertoires were sampled repeatedly over the course of chemoradiotherapy so that clonal expansion in the tumor microenvironment could be followed. The protocol used for the library was the immunoSEQ multiplex PCR assay. As stored in TCRdb, this immuneACCESS dataset retains in-frame rearrangements with V and J assigned. A fraction of the clones does not appear; measured against another copy, unresolved V genes explain less than half of the discrepancy, and the remainder lacks a known reason. A total of more than 1,500 clones appear in this sample, approximately 83% of them only once. The ten largest clones capture around 8.4% of the sample.

The sample was tumor tissue, taken from a patient who underwent chemoradiotherapy. This chain joins TRBV28 to TRBJ1-5; no D gene call is confident. The receptor comes from a human donor with HPV-associated anogenital cancer. The CDR3 in this case is CASRGLYGDQPQHF. The DNA sequence is TGTGCCAGCAGAGGTTTATACGGGGATCAGCCCCAGCATTTT.